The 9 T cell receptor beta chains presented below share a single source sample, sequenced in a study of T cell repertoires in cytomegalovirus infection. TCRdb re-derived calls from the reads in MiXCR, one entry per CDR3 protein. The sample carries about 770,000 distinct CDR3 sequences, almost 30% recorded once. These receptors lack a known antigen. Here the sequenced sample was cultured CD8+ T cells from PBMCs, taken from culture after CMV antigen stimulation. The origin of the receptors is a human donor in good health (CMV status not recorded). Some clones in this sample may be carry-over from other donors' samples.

CDR3 amino acids: CASSSRVYEKLFF. In DNA form, the CDR3 reads TGTGCCAGCAGCTCCCGGGTCTATGAAAAACTGTTTTTT. The J gene is TRBJ1-4, the V gene TRBV28; no clear D. V lost 6 bases and J lost 6, with 11 bases in between. The CDR3 covers 13 residues. From germline, CDR1 is MDHEN and CDR2 SYDVKM.

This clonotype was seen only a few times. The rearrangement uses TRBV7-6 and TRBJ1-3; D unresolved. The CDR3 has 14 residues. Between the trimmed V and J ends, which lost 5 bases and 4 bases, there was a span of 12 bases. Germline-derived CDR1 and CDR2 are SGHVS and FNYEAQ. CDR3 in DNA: TGTGCCAGCAGCAGTCCGGACCTAGGAAACACCATATATTTT. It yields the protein CASSSPDLGNTIYF.

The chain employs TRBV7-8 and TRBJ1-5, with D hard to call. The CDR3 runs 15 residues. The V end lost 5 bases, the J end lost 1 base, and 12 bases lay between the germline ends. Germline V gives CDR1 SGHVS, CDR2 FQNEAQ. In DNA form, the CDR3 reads TGTGCCAGCAGCCCGTGGATTACCAGCAATCAGCCCCAGCATTTT. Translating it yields CASSPWITSNQPQHF.

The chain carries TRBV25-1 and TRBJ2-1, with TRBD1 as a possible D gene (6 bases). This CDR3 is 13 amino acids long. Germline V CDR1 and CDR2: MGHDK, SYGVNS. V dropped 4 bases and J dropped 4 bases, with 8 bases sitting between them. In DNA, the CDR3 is TGTGCCAGCAGTGTGAGGGGGTACAATGAGCAGTTCTTC. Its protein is CASSVRGYNEQFF.

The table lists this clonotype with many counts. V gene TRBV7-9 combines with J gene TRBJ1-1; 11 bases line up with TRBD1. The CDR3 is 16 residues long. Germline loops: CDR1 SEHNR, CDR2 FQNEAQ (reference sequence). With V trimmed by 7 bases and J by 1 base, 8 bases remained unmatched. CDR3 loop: CASNSRDRGWNTEAFF. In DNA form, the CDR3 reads TGTGCCAGCAACAGCCGGGACAGGGGGTGGAACACTGAAGCTTTCTTT.

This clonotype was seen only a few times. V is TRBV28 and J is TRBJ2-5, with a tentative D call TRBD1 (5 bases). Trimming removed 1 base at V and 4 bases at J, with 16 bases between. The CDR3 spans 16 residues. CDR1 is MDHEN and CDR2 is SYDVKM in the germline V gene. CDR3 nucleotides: TGTGCCAGCAGTTTATATGCAGGGAACGGTCTAGAGACCCAGTACTTC. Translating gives CASSLYAGNGLETQYF.

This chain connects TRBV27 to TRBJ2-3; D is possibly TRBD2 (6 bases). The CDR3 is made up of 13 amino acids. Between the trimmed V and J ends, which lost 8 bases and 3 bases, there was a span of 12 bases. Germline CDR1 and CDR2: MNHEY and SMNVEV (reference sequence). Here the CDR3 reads CASHGGRTDTQYF. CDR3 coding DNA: TGTGCCAGCCACGGGGGAAGGACAGATACGCAGTATTTT.

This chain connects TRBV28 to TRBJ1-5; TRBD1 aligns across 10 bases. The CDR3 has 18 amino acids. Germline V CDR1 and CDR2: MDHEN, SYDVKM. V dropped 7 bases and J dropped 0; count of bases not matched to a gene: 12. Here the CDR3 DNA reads TGTGCCAGCAACGACCCGGGACAGGGGCTTTTTAGCAATCAGCCCCAGCATTTT. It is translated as CASNDPGQGLFSNQPQHF. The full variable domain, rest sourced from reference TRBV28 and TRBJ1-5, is DVKVTQSSRYLVKRTGEKVFLECVQDMDHENMFWYRQDPGLGLRLIYFSYDVKMKEKGDIPEGYSVSREKKERFSLILESASTNQTSMYLCASNDPGQGLFSNQPQHFGDGTRLSIL.

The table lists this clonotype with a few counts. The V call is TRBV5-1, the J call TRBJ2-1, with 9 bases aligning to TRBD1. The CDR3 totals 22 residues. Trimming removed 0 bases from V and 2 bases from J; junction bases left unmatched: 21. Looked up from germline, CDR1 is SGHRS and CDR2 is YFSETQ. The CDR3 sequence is CASSLGARGQGNLQTTYNEQFF. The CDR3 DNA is TGCGCCAGCAGCTTGGGGGCGAGGGGACAGGGAAATCTCCAGACCACCTACAATGAGCAGTTCTTC.